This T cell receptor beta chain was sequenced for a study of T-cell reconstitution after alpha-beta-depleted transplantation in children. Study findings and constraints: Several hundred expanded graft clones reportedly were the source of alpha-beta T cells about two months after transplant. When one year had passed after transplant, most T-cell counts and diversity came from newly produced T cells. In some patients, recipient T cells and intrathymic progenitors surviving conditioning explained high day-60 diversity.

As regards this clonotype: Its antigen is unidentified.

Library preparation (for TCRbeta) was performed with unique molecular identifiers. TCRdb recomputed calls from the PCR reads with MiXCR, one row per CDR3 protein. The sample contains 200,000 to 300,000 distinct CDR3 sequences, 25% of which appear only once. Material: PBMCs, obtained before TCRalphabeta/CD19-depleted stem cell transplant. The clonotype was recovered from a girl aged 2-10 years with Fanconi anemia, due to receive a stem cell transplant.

The CDR3 loop reads CSASVIYEQYF. The CDR3 region has the DNA TGCAGTGCTAGCGTAATCTACGAGCAGTACTTC. This sequence joins TRBV20-1 and TRBJ2-7, with no clear D. V lost 3 bases and J 3 bases, leaving 6 bases between the germline ends. Germline values: CDR1 DFQATT, CDR2 SNEGSKA (reference sequence). The CDR3 extends over 11 amino acids.